The present T cell receptor beta chain was sequenced within a study of shared clonotypes between healthy human individuals. In the original analysis: Junction-only immunoSEQ sequences carried no quality scores, so filtering differed. Sequenced by immunoSEQ multiplex PCR; TCRdb stores in-frame clones only, minus some. V and J calls and clone size come straight from that table; D and trimming were deduced from the DNA. The table includes roughly 2.5 million clones, approximately 92% detected once. V lost 8 bases, J lost 0 bases, and 9 bases stayed unmatched. CDR3 length equals 14 residues. The germline CDR1 and CDR2 sequences are SQVTM and ANQGSEA. This clone was recorded once. Everyone who donated was a Caucasian adult who lived in Nashville, Tennessee. A split of CD4+ cells into CD45RA+ naive and CD45RA-negative memory subsets was performed.

The chain uses TRBV29-1 and TRBJ2-5, with 7 nucleotides matching TRBD2. Sequencing input: naive CD4+ T cells sorted from blood. Subset here: CD45RA+ positively selected. This clonotype originated in a man between 18 and 29 years old in good health. The CDR3 region has the DNA TGCAGCCTAATAGGGGCGGGAGACCAAGAGACCCAGTACTTC. This gives the protein CSLIGAGDQETQYF. Looking up the rest from reference TRBV29-1 and TRBJ2-5 gives the full variable domain: SAVISQKPSRDICQRGTSLTIQCQVDSQVTMMFWYRQQPGQSLTLIATANQGSEATYESGFVIDKFPISRPNLTFSTLTVSNMSPEDSSIYLCSLIGAGDQETQYFGPGTRLLVL.